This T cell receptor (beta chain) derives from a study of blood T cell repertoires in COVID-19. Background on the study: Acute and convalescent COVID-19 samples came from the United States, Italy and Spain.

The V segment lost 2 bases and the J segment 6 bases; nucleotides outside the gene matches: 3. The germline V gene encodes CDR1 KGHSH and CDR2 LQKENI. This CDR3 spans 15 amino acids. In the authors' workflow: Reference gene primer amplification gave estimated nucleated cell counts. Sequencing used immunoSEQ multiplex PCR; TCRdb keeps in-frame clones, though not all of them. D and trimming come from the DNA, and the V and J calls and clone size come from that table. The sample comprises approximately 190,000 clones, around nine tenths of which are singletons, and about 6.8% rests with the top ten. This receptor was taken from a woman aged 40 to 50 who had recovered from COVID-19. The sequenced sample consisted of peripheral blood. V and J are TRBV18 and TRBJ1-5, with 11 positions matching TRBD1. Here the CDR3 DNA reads TGTGCCAGCTCACCAGGACAGGGGGCGGTTCAGCCCCAGCATTTT. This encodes CASSPGQGAVQPQHF.